Listed below are T cell receptor beta chains from one sample, sequenced in a study of blood T cell repertoires in COVID-19. Assay: immunoSEQ multiplex PCR; the TCRdb copy retains only in-frame clones and omits some. Here the sample spans a few hundred thousand clones, more than 75% being singletons. The sequencing sample was made of peripheral blood. These receptors were taken from a woman between 50 and 59 years old with active or convalescent COVID-19. The CDR3 runs from the conserved cysteine through the conserved F or W. Fields, in order: V gene, J gene, D gene, clone size, CDR3 protein, CDR3 DNA. The D gene is left open where the match is weak. Clone size, where shown, is once, few, many, or a class for clones that have expanded.

V gene: TRBV5-1; J gene: TRBJ2-7; D gene: TRBD2; clone size: NA; CDR3 protein: CASSRTSGAYEQYF; CDR3 DNA: TGCGCCAGCAGCCGGACTAGCGGAGCCTACGAGCAGTACTTC
V gene: TRBV7-2; J gene: TRBJ1-3; D gene: NA; clone size: NA; CDR3 protein: CASSLSRQTGIRGNTIYF; CDR3 DNA: TGTGCCAGCAGCTTAAGTCGGCAGACGGGAATTAGAGGAAACACCATATATTTT
V gene: TRBV3-1/TRBV3-2; J gene: TRBJ1-1; D gene: NA; clone size: few; CDR3 protein: CASSQDIRGTEAFF; CDR3 DNA: TGTGCCAGCAGCCAAGATATCAGGGGCACTGAAGCTTTCTTT
V gene: TRBV7-2; J gene: TRBJ2-3; D gene: NA; clone size: NA; CDR3 protein: CASSFPGGRTDTQYF; CDR3 DNA: TGTGCCAGCAGCTTCCCCGGCGGGCGCACAGATACGCAGTATTTT
V gene: TRBV19; J gene: TRBJ2-7; D gene: NA; clone size: NA; CDR3 protein: CASSKTLTGRSYEQYF; CDR3 DNA: TGTGCCAGTAGTAAAACCTTGACAGGGAGGTCCTACGAGCAGTACTTC
V gene: TRBV18; J gene: TRBJ2-1; D gene: NA; clone size: NA; CDR3 protein: CASSPTRENEQFF; CDR3 DNA: TGTGCCAGCTCACCTACCAGGGAAAATGAGCAGTTCTTC
V gene: TRBV11-2; J gene: TRBJ1-2; D gene: NA; clone size: NA; CDR3 protein: CASSSRRSNYGYTF; CDR3 DNA: TGTGCCAGCAGCTCCCGACGGAGTAACTATGGCTACACCTTC
V gene: TRBV5-5; J gene: TRBJ2-2; D gene: NA; clone size: few; CDR3 protein: CASSLGRDKNTGELFF; CDR3 DNA: TGTGCCAGCAGCTTGGGCAGGGACAAAAACACCGGGGAGCTGTTTTTT
V gene: TRBV30; J gene: TRBJ1-5; D gene: NA; clone size: once; CDR3 protein: CAWNIADGVNQPQHF; CDR3 DNA: TGTGCCTGGAACATAGCGGATGGGGTCAATCAGCCCCAGCATTTT
V gene: TRBV7-9; J gene: TRBJ2-2; D gene: TRBD1; clone size: NA; CDR3 protein: CASSLPYVNDRENTGELFF; CDR3 DNA: TGTGCCAGCAGCTTACCCTACGTCAACGACAGGGAGAACACCGGGGAGCTGTTTTTT
V gene: TRBV5-4; J gene: TRBJ2-3; D gene: TRBD2; clone size: NA; CDR3 protein: CASSPGAGGTDTQYF; CDR3 DNA: TGTGCCAGCAGCCCCGGTGCGGGGGGCACAGATACGCAGTATTTT
V gene: TRBV7-2; J gene: TRBJ1-4; D gene: NA; clone size: few; CDR3 protein: CASSSLGGEKLFF; CDR3 DNA: TGTGCCAGCAGCTCGCTGGGGGGAGAAAAACTGTTTTTT
V gene: TRBV5-3; J gene: TRBJ2-5; D gene: TRBD2; clone size: NA; CDR3 protein: CARSSPRFGLAAPQQETQYF; CDR3 DNA: TGTGCCAGAAGCTCACCCCGATTCGGACTAGCGGCCCCACAACAAGAGACCCAGTACTTC
V gene: TRBV5-4; J gene: TRBJ2-7; D gene: TRBD1; clone size: NA; CDR3 protein: CASSLVVGQGRFEQYF; CDR3 DNA: TGTGCCAGCAGCTTGGTCGTGGGACAGGGAAGGTTCGAGCAGTACTTC
V gene: TRBV6-4; J gene: TRBJ2-3; D gene: NA; clone size: NA; CDR3 protein: CASSDAGTDTQYF; CDR3 DNA: TGTGCCAGCAGTGACGCAGGCACAGATACGCAGTATTTT
V gene: TRBV10-3; J gene: TRBJ2-7; D gene: TRBD1; clone size: few; CDR3 protein: CAISGRQGSSYEQYF; CDR3 DNA: TGTGCCATCAGCGGTAGACAGGGGAGCTCCTACGAGCAGTACTTC
V gene: TRBV28; J gene: TRBJ2-1; D gene: NA; clone size: NA; CDR3 protein: CASSSPPDYTTNEQFF; CDR3 DNA: TGTGCCAGCAGCTCTCCCCCCGATTACACTACGAATGAGCAGTTCTTC
V gene: TRBV27; J gene: TRBJ2-7; D gene: TRBD2; clone size: NA; CDR3 protein: CASQGLAGGEQYF; CDR3 DNA: TGTGCCAGCCAGGGACTAGCGGGGGGTGAGCAGTACTTC
V gene: TRBV9; J gene: TRBJ2-3; D gene: NA; clone size: once; CDR3 protein: CASSAKLGVTDTQYF; CDR3 DNA: TGTGCCAGCAGCGCGAAACTAGGAGTCACAGATACGCAGTATTTT
V gene: TRBV29-1; J gene: TRBJ1-2; D gene: NA; clone size: NA; CDR3 protein: CSQRDPNYGYTF; CDR3 DNA: TGCAGCCAGAGGGATCCAAACTATGGCTACACCTTC
V gene: TRBV5-1; J gene: TRBJ1-4; D gene: NA; clone size: NA; CDR3 protein: CASSLGGTTNEKLFF; CDR3 DNA: TGCGCCAGCAGCTTGGGCGGGACAACTAATGAAAAACTGTTTTTT
V gene: TRBV7-9; J gene: TRBJ2-7; D gene: TRBD2; clone size: NA; CDR3 protein: CASSLNTGGLGNEQYF; CDR3 DNA: TGTGCCAGCAGCCTGAACACGGGGGGTCTCGGAAACGAGCAGTACTTC
V gene: TRBV6-2/TRBV6-3; J gene: TRBJ1-2; D gene: NA; clone size: NA; CDR3 protein: CASSPTVNYGYTF; CDR3 DNA: TGTGCCAGCAGTCCGACAGTCAACTATGGCTACACCTTC
V gene: TRBV24-1; J gene: TRBJ1-4; D gene: TRBD1; clone size: NA; CDR3 protein: CATSDTGTGNEKLFF; CDR3 DNA: TGTGCCACCAGTGATACGGGGACAGGGAATGAAAAACTGTTTTTT